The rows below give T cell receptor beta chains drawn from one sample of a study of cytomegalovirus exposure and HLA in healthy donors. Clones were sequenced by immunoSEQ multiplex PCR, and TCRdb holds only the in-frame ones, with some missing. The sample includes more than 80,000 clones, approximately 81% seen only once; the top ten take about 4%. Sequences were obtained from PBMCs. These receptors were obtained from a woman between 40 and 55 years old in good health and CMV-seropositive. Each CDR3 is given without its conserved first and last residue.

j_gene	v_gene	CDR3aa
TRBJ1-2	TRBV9	ASSPVGGSDGYT
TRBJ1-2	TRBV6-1	ASSTGGAGDYGYT
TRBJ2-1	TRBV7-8	ASSLVVASHEQF
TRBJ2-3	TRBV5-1	ASSLPGLAGSTDTQY
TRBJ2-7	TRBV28	ASSPGTFIYEQY
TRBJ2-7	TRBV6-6	ASSFSTGLLGEQY
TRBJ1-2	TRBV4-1	ASSQDRRQGIHGYT
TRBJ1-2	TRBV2	ASSEGTGKYGYT
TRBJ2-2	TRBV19	ASSIYTGNTGELF
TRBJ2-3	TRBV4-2	ASSQDHQTDTQY
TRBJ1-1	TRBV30	AWSLLDRDNTEAF
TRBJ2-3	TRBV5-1	ASSLGLGGDTQY
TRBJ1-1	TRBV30	AWSGDGGAEAF
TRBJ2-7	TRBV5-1	ASSFQVPGTGSYEQY
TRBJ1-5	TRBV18	ASSGGINQPQH
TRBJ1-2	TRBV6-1	ASSGQYSQGRFYYGYT
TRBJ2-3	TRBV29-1	SVGTSGSTDTQY
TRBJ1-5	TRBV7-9	ASSPDRFGNQPQH
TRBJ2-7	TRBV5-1	ASRVAANPFYEQY
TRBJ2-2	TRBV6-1	ASRGQRGELF